This T cell receptor (beta chain) originates from a study of Graves' ophthalmopathy and Graves' hyperthyroidism. The CDR3 length is 13 residues. The V and J ends lost 5 bases and 5 bases respectively, with 12 bases between them. The table lists this clonotype with a few counts. RNA transcripts provided the template for amplifying TCR beta CDR3 regions. The first-round RT-PCR employed HTBI primers together with the Qiagen OneStep RT-PCR kit. A multiplex PCR was then performed as the second round. TCRdb analysed the multiplex PCR reads with MiXCR anew, one entry per CDR3 protein. The sample consists of about 210,000 distinct CDR3 sequences, under 30% of them appearing once.

V and J are TRBV12-3 or TRBV12-4 and TRBJ2-5; D unresolved. Sequencing was done on a sample of peripheral blood. This clonotype originated in a man aged 45 to 65 with Graves' ophthalmopathy. The CDR3 coding sequence is TGTGCCAGCAGTGGGAATGGCAGGGAGACCCAGTACTTC. As protein: CASSGNGRETQYF.